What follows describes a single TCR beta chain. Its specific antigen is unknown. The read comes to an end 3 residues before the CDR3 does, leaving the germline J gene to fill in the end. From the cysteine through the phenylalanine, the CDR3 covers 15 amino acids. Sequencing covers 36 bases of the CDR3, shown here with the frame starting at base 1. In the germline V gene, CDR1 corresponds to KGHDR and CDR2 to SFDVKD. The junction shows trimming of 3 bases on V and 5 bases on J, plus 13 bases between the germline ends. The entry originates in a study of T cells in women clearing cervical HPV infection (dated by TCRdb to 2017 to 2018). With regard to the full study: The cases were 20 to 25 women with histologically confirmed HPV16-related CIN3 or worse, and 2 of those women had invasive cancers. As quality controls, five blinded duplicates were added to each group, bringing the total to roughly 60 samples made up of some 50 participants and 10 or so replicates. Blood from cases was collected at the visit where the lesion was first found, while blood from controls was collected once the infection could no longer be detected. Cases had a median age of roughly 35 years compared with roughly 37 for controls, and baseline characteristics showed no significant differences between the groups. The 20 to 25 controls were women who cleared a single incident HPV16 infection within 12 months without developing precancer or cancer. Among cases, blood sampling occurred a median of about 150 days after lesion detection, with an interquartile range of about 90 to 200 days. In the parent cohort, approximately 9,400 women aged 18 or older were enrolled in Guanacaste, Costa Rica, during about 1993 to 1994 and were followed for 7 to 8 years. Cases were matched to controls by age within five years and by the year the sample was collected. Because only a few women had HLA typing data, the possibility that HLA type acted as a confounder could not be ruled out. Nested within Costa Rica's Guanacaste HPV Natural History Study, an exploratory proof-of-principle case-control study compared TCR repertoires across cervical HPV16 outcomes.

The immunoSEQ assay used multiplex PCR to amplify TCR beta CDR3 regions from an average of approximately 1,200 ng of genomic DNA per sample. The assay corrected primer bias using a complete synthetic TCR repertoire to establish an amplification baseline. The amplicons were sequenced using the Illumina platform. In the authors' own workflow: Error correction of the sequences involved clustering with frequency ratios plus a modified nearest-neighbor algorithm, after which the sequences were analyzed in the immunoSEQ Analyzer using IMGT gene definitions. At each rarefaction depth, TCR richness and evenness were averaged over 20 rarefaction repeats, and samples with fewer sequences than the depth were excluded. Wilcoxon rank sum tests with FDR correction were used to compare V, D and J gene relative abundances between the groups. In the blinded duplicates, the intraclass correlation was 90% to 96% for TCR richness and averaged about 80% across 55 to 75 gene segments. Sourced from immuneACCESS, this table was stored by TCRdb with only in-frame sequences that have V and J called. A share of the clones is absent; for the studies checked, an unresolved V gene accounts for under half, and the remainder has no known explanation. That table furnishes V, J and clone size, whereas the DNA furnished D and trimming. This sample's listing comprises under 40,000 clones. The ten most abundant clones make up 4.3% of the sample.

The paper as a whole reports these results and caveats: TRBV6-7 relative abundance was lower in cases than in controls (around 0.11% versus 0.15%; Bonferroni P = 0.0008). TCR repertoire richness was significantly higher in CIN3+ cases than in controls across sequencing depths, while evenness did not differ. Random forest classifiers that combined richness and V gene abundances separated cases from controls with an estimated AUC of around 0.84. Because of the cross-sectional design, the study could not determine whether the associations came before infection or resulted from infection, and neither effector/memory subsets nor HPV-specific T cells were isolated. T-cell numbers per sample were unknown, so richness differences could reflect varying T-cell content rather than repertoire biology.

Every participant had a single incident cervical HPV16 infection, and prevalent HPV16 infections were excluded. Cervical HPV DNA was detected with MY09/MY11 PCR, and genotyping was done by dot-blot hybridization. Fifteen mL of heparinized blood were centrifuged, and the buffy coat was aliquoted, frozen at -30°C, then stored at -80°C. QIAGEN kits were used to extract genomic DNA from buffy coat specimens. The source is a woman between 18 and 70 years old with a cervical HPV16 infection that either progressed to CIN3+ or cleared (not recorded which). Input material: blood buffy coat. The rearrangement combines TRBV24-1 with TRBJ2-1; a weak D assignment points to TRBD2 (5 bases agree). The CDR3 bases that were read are TGTGCCACCAGTGATCCCGGTCCCGGGGACAATGAG. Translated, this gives CATSDPGPGDNE. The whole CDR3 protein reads CATSDPGPGDNEQFF.